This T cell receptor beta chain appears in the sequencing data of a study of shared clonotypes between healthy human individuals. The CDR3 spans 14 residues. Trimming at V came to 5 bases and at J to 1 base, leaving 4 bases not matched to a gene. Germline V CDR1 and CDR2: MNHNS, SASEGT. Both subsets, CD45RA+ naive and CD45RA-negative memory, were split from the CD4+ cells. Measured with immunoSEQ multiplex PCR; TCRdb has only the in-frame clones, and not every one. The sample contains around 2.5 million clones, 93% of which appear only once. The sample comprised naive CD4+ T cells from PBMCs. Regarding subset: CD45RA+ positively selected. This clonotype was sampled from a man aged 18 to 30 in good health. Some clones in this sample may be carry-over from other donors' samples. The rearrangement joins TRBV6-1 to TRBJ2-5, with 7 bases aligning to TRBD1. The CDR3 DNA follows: TGTGCCAGCAGTCCGACAGGGCTCCAAGAGACCCAGTACTTC. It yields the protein CASSPTGLQETQYF.